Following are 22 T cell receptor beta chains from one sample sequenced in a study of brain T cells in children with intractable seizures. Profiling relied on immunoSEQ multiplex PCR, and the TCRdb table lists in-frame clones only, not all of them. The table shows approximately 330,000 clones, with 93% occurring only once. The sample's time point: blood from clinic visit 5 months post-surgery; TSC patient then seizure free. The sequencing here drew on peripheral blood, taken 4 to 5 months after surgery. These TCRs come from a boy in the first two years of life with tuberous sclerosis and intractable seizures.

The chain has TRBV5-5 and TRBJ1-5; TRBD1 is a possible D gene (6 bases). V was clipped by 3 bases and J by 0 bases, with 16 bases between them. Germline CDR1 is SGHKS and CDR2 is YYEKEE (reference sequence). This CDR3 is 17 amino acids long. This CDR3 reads CASSSTGQSYSNQPQHF. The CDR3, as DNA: TGTGCCAGCAGCTCCACCGGACAGTCCTATAGCAATCAGCCCCAGCATTTT.

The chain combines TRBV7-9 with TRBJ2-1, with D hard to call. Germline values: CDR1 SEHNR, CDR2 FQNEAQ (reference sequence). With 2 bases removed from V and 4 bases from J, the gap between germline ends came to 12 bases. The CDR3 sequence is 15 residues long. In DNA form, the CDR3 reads TGTGCCAGCAGCTTAAACGGAGCACTATACAATGAGCAGTTCTTC. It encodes CASSLNGALYNEQFF.

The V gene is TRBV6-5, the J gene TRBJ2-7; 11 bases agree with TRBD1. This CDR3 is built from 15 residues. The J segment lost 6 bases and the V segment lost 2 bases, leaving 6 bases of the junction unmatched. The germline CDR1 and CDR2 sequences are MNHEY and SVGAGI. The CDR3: CASSYPGQGAIEQYF. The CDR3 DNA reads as TGTGCCAGCAGTTACCCCGGACAGGGGGCCATCGAGCAGTACTTC.

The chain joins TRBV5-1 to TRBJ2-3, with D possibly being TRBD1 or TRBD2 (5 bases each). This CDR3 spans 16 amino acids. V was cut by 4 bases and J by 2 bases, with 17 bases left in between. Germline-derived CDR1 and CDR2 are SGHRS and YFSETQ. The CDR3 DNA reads TGCGCCAGCAGCCCGATTGGGGGAGAGATCACAGATACGCAGTATTTT. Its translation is CASSPIGGEITDTQYF.

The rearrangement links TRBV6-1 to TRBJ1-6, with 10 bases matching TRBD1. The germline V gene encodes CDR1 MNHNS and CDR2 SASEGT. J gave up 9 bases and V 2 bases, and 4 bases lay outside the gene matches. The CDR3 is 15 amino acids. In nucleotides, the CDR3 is TGTGCCAGCAGTGAATTGGACAGGGGGTCTTCACCCCTCCACTTT. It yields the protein CASSELDRGSSPLHF.

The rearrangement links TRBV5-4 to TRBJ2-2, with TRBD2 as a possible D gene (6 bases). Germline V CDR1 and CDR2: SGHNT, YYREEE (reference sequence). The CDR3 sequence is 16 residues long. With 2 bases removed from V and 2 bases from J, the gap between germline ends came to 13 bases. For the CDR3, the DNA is TGTGCCAGCAGCTTTCCCGGGACTGGAAACACCGGGGAGCTGTTTTTT. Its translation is CASSFPGTGNTGELFF.

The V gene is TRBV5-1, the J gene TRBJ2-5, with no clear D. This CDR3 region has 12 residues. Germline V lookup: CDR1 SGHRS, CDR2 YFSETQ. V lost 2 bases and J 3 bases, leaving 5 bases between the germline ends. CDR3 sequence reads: CASSLPEETQYF. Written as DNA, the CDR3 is TGCGCCAGCAGCTTACCCGAAGAGACCCAGTACTTC.

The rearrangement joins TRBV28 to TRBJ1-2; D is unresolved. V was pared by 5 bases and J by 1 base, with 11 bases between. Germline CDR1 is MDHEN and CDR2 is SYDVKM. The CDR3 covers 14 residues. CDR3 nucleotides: TGTGCCAGCAGTCCGCCGGCGGTTAACTATGGCTACACCTTC. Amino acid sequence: CASSPPAVNYGYTF.

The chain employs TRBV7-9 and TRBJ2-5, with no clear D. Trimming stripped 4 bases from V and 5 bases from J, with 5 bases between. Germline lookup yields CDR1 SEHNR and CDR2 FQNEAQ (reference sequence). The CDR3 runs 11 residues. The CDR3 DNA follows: TGTGCCAGCAGCTATTCCGAGACCCAGTACTTC. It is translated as CASSYSETQYF.

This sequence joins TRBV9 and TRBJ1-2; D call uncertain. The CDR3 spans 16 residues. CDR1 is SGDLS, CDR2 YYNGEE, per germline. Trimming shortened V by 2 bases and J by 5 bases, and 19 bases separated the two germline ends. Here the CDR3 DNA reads TGTGCCAGCAGCGTCAATATCGACTCGGACTATTATGGCTACACCTTC. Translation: CASSVNIDSDYYGYTF.

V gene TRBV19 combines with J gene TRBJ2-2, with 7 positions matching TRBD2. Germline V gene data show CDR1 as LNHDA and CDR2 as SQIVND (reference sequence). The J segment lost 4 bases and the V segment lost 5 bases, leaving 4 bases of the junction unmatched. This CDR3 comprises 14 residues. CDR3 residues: CASSQTSSTGELFF. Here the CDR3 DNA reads TGTGCCAGTAGTCAGACTAGCTCCACCGGGGAGCTGTTTTTT.

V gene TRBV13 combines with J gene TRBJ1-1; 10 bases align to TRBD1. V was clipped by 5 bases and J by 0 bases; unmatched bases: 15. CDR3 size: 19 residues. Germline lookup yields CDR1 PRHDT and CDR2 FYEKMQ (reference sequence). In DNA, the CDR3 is TGTGCCAGCAGCCCCCCGGGACAGGGGCAATTTCCGATGAACACTGAAGCTTTCTTT. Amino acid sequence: CASSPPGQGQFPMNTEAFF.

The CDR3 nucleotides read TGTGCCAGCAGACTCGGGACAGGGGGCTCCTACGAGCAGTACTTC. Translating it yields CASRLGTGGSYEQYF. The J gene is TRBJ2-7, the V gene TRBV13, with TRBD1 matching over 11 bases. With V trimmed by 6 bases and J by 0 bases, 4 bases remained unmatched. CDR1 and CDR2 (germline): PRHDT, FYEKMQ (reference sequence). The CDR3 has 15 residues.

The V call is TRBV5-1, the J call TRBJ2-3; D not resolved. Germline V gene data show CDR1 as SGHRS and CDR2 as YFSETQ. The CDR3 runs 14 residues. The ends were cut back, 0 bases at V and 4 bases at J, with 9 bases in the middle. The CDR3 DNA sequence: TGCGCCAGCAGCTTGGGGCTATCAGCAGATACGCAGTATTTT. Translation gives CASSLGLSADTQYF.

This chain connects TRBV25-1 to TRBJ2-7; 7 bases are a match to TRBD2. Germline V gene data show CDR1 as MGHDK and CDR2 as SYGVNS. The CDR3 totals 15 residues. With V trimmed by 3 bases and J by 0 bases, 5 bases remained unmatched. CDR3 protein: CASSEAGGSSYEQYF. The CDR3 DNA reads TGTGCCAGCAGTGAGGCCGGCGGGAGCTCCTACGAGCAGTACTTC.

CDR3 DNA: TGTGCCAGCAGTGGGGGGACAGGGGTCTCCGAGCAGTACTTC. Translation: CASSGGTGVSEQYF. The chain employs TRBV2 and TRBJ2-7, with TRBD1 matching over 10 bases. The CDR3 totals 14 residues. The junction had 6 bases not matched to a gene; V was cut back by 4 bases and J by 6 bases. Germline CDR1 SNHLY, CDR2 FYNNEI.

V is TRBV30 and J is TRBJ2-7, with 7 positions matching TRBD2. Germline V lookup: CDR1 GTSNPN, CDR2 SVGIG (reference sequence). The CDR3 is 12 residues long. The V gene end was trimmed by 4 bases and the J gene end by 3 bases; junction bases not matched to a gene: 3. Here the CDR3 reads CAWTSGFYEQYF. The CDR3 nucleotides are TGTGCCTGGACTAGCGGATTCTACGAGCAGTACTTC.

The CDR3 sequence: CASSPTPGTGVGYTF. In nucleotides, the CDR3 is TGTGCCAGCAGTCCTACCCCCGGGACAGGGGTAGGCTACACCTTC. The V call is TRBV6-4, the J call TRBJ1-2; 10 positions match TRBD1. Germline V gene sequence: CDR1 MRHNA, CDR2 SNTAGT. The CDR3 length is 15 residues. Trimming cost V 5 bases and J 8 bases; bases outside gene matches: 11.

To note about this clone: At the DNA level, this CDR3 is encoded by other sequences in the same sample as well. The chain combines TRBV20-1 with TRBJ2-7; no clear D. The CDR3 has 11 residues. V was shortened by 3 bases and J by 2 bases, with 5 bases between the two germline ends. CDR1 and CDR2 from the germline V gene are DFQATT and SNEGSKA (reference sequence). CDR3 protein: CSARDAYEQYF. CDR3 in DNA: TGCAGTGCTAGGGACGCCTACGAGCAGTACTTC.

The CDR3 spells CASTAGEAASGNTIYF. CDR3 bases: TGTGCCAGCACGGCAGGGGAGGCAGCATCTGGAAACACCATATATTTT. This rearrangement joins TRBV2 to TRBJ1-3, with a weak D call TRBD1 (6 bases). V was trimmed by 7 bases and J by 1 base, leaving 17 bases between them. The CDR3 spans 16 residues. Germline V gives CDR1 SNHLY, CDR2 FYNNEI.

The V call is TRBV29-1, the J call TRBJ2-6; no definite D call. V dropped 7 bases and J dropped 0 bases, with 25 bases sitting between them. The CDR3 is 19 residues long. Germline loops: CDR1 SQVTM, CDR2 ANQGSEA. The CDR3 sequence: CSGAPDVVGHPSGANVLTF. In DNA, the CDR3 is TGCAGCGGAGCCCCGGATGTGGTGGGCCACCCCTCTGGGGCCAACGTCCTGACTTTC.

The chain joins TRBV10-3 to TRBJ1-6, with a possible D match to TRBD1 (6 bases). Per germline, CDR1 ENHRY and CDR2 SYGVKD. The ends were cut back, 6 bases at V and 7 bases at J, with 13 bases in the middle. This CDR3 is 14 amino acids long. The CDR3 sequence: CAIRSDRSNSPLHF. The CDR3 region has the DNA TGTGCCATCAGATCGGACAGATCGAATTCACCCCTCCACTTT.